The clone carrying this TCR beta chain has just a few counts. Antigen: not known. This entry comes from a study of beta chain features in type 1 diabetes. Study-wide points: Shorter TCRB CDR3s, moderately but significantly so, were found in Type 1 diabetes patients in all four CD4+ subsets.

Sequencing targeted expressed TCRB transcripts, as all isolated RNA had been reverse transcribed. The repertoire was sequenced with immunoSEQ multiplex PCR; TCRdb's copy has only in-frame clones and lacks some. The sample has a few hundred thousand clones; roughly 22% are singletons. The TCR sequence derives from a woman in her 40s with type 1 diabetes. The specimen was naive CD4+ T cells from blood.

CDR3 DNA: TGTGCCAGCTCACCAAGCGACGCCAATCAGCCCCAGCATTTT. Translating gives CASSPSDANQPQHF. The chain links TRBV18 to TRBJ1-5; D is ambiguous. Germline V CDR1 and CDR2: KGHSH, LQKENI. The CDR3 loop spans 14 amino acids. The V end lost 2 bases, the J end lost 3 bases, and 8 bases lay between the germline ends. Based on the CDR3 plus reference TRBV18 and TRBJ1-5, the full variable domain is NAGVMQNPRHLVRRRGQEARLRCSPMKGHSHVYWYRQLPEEGLKFMVYLQKENIIDESGMPKERFSAEFPKEGPSILRIQQVVRGDSAAYFCASSPSDANQPQHFGDGTRLSIL.